The subject of this entry is one T cell receptor (beta chain). The antigen remains undetermined. This entry is derived from a study of response to subunit inactivated influenza vaccine. Notes on the study in general: Authors suggested that a seasonal influenza vaccination recruits few new T cells each time.

Germline CDR1 is MGHRA and CDR2 is YSYEKL. The V segment lost 4 bases and the J segment 0 bases; nucleotides outside the gene matches: 6. The CDR3 loop spans 15 amino acids. Via MiXCR, TCRdb re-called the RT-PCR reads, giving one row per CDR3 protein. The sample yields about 190,000 distinct CDR3 sequences, around 14% seen once. The clonotype comes from a man aged 50 to 60 who received an inactivated influenza vaccine. Specimen: CD8+ T cells sorted from PBMCs, collected around 5 days after vaccination. The V and J genes are TRBV4-1 and TRBJ2-7; TRBD1 matches 7 bases. In DNA, the CDR3 is TGCGCCAGCAGCCTAAGGGGGCAGAGCTCCTACGAGCAGTACTTC. It codes for CASSLRGQSSYEQYF.